The rows below give T cell receptor beta chains drawn from one sample of a study of CD8 T cells in Susac syndrome. In TCRdb, the immunoSEQ multiplex PCR reads were re-called with MiXCR into one record per CDR3 protein. The sample has under 200,000 distinct CDR3 sequences; 90% to 95% are singletons. Material: CD4+ T cells from PBMCs. These TCRs come from a human donor with Susac syndrome. The CDR3 runs from the conserved cysteine through the conserved F or W. The D gene is left open where the match is weak. A row's size may be missing; if present it is once, few, many or a size class.

d_call	j_call	v_call	clone_size	cdr3_nt	cdr3_aa
NA	TRBJ2-7	TRBV9	NA	TGTGCCAGCAGCGTATCGGCGTACCCTTCCTACGAGCAGTACTTC	CASSVSAYPSYEQYF
NA	TRBJ1-5	TRBV20-1	NA	TGCAGTGCTAGAGAACTAAGGTCCGGCGGGAGCAATCAGCCCCAGCATTTT	CSARELRSGGSNQPQHF
TRBD1	TRBJ2-5	TRBV5-6	NA	TGTGCCAGCAGCCTTCCGACAGGGGGCCAGGGGACCCAGTACTTC	CASSLPTGGQGTQYF
TRBD2	TRBJ2-5	TRBV10-3	few	TGTGCCACCAAGGGCGGGGGGCGGGAGACCCAGTACTTC	CATKGGGRETQYF
TRBD1	TRBJ2-5	TRBV5-6	NA	TGTGCCAGCAGCTCCCGGACAGGGGGGTTGGAGACCCAGTACTTC	CASSSRTGGLETQYF
NA	TRBJ2-5	TRBV14	NA	TGTGCCAGCAGCCAAGACGGGGTGAGGGAGACCCAGTACTTC	CASSQDGVRETQYF
TRBD2	TRBJ2-3	TRBV24-1	NA	TGTGCCACCAGTGATTTCACTAGCGAGGGCACAGATACGCAGTATTTT	CATSDFTSEGTDTQYF
NA	TRBJ1-1	TRBV7-2	NA	TGTGCCAGCAGCATGCGGAACACTGAAGCTTTCTTT	CASSMRNTEAFF
NA	TRBJ2-4	TRBV4-3	NA	TGCGCCAGCAGCCAAGTGGCAGGGGAAAACATTCAGTACTTC	CASSQVAGENIQYF
NA	TRBJ1-2	TRBV7-2	NA	TGTGCCAGCAGCTTGGAGCGGCAGGGCTATGGCTACACCTTC	CASSLERQGYGYTF
TRBD1	TRBJ1-1	TRBV29-1	NA	TGCAGCGCTGACAGGGGAGTGAACACTGAAGCTTTCTTT	CSADRGVNTEAFF
TRBD1	TRBJ1-1	TRBV3-1	NA	TGTGCCAGCAGCTGGACAGGGGTATCGAACACTGAAGCTTTCTTT	CASSWTGVSNTEAFF
NA	TRBJ1-3	TRBV27	NA	TGTGCCAGCAGTGTACAGGGTTCTGCAGGAAACACCATATATTTT	CASSVQGSAGNTIYF
TRBD2	TRBJ2-3	TRBV6-2/TRBV6-3	NA	TGTGCCAGCAGTTACCCGATCCAAGCGGGGGGGCGGAATACGCAGTATTTT	CASSYPIQAGGRNTQYF
TRBD1	TRBJ2-1	TRBV10-3	NA	TGTGCCAGCCGGGGGACAGGCAATGAGCAGTTCTTC	CASRGTGNEQFF
NA	TRBJ1-1	TRBV2	NA	TGTGCCAGCAGGGGACAAGCCGACACTGAAGCTTTCTTT	CASRGQADTEAFF
NA	TRBJ1-3	TRBV30	few	TGTGCCTGGAGCGGAAGGATTTACTCTGGAAACACCATATATTTT	CAWSGRIYSGNTIYF
NA	TRBJ1-5	TRBV10-2	NA	TGCGCCAGCAGTGAGTCAGGGCTCAATCAGCCCCAGCATTTT	CASSESGLNQPQHF
NA	TRBJ2-5	TRBV6-5	few	TGTGCCAGCAGACCAAACAGGGAGGAGACCCAGTACTTC	CASRPNREETQYF
TRBD1	TRBJ1-1	TRBV20-1	NA	TGCAGTGCTAGAGACGTCCAGACAGGGACTGAAGCTTTCTTT	CSARDVQTGTEAFF
TRBD1	TRBJ2-7	TRBV5-4	NA	TGTGCCAGCAGCCGAGACAGGGAAAGGGAGCAGTACTTC	CASSRDREREQYF
NA	TRBJ1-2	TRBV5-1	NA	TGCGCCAGCAGCGGTGCGGGACTCTCGAACTATGGCTACACCTTC	CASSGAGLSNYGYTF
TRBD1	TRBJ1-1	TRBV2	once	TGTGCCAGCAGAATCCCGGGACAGGAGAACACTGAAGCTTTCTTT	CASRIPGQENTEAFF
TRBD1	TRBJ1-4	TRBV20-1	NA	TGCAGTGCCCATGGACAGGGGGCGAAACTGTTTTTT	CSAHGQGAKLFF
NA	TRBJ1-1	TRBV5-6	NA	TGTGCCAGCAGAGCCGGGGTCGACACTGAAGCTTTCTTT	CASRAGVDTEAFF
NA	TRBJ1-5	TRBV4-3	NA	TGCGCCAGCAGCCAAGATTTTCCGGACAGTCACAATCAGCCCCAGCATTTT	CASSQDFPDSHNQPQHF
NA	TRBJ2-3	TRBV25-1	NA	TGTGCCAGCAGTGAATATAACGGGGGAAGAGCAGATACGCAGTATTTT	CASSEYNGGRADTQYF
NA	TRBJ1-5	TRBV5-6	once	TGTGCCAGCAGCTTTCACGGGTTCAATCAGCCCCAGCATTTT	CASSFHGFNQPQHF
NA	TRBJ1-6	TRBV6-2/TRBV6-3	NA	TGTGCCAGCAGTTACGACGGCAGCTCCTATAATTCACCCCTCCACTTT	CASSYDGSSYNSPLHF
NA	TRBJ1-3	TRBV5-1	NA	TGCGCCAGCAGCTTGGGTTCCTACAGTAGGCCTCTTGGAAGCACCATATATTTT	CASSLGSYSRPLGSTIYF
NA	TRBJ2-1	TRBV28	NA	TGTGCCAGCAGTTCAGGGTATGAGCAGTTCTTC	CASSSGYEQFF
NA	TRBJ2-7	TRBV29-1	NA	TGCAGCGTTGACTCTGAACAGGGAGGGTACGAGCAGTACTTC	CSVDSEQGGYEQYF
NA	TRBJ1-2	TRBV18	NA	TGTGCCAGCTCACCGAGGACGGGTTCTTTAGCCTTC	CASSPRTGSLAF
NA	TRBJ2-5	TRBV6-5	NA	TGTGCCAGCAGTTCCAGAGAATATGTAGGACTTGGGGAGACCCAGTACTTC	CASSSREYVGLGETQYF
TRBD1	TRBJ1-3	TRBV20-1	NA	TGCAGTGCTAGAAAACCCGGGACAGGGGATCCCTCTTACTCTGGAAACACCATATATTTT	CSARKPGTGDPSYSGNTIYF
NA	TRBJ1-2	TRBV4-1	NA	TGCGCCAGCAGCCAAGTCAATCAGCAGGGAGTTAACTATGGCTACACCTTC	CASSQVNQQGVNYGYTF
TRBD2	TRBJ2-5	TRBV20-1	NA	TGCAGTGCGAGAGATAGGACTAGCGGCATCCAAGAGACCCAGTACTTC	CSARDRTSGIQETQYF
TRBD1	TRBJ2-4	TRBV6-1	NA	TGTGCCAGCAGGGGGACAGTTTCAAACATTCAGTACTTC	CASRGTVSNIQYF
NA	TRBJ2-5	TRBV20-1	once	TGCAGTGCTAGCCAGCTTGACCAAGAGACCCAGTACTTC	CSASQLDQETQYF
NA	TRBJ2-3	TRBV20-1	NA	TGCAGTGCTCTCAGGGGCGAGGATACGCAGTATTTT	CSALRGEDTQYF
NA	TRBJ1-1	TRBV4-2	NA	TGTGCCAGCAGCCAAGTAGGCAGGGACACTGAAGCTTTCTTT	CASSQVGRDTEAFF
TRBD2	TRBJ2-5	TRBV6-5	NA	TGTGCCAGCAGTTCCTCGCAAGGCGGGGGGACCGGGAGGGCCCAGTACTTC	CASSSSQGGGTGRAQYF
NA	TRBJ2-2	TRBV21-1	NA	TGTGCCAGCAGCATGGGGTCATCACTCCCCCAGCACGGGGAGCTGTTTTTT	CASSMGSSLPQHGELFF
NA	TRBJ1-3	TRBV7-3	NA	TGTGCCAGCGGTCAGGGATCTGGAAACACCATATATTTT	CASGQGSGNTIYF
TRBD1	TRBJ2-1	TRBV29-1	NA	TGCAGCGTCACAGGGGGCCACTACAATGAGCAGTTCTTC	CSVTGGHYNEQFF
TRBD2	TRBJ2-7	TRBV28	NA	TGTGCCAGCAGCCCCACTAGCGGGGGGCTTCGCGAGCAGTACTTC	CASSPTSGGLREQYF
NA	TRBJ1-1	TRBV29-1	once	TGCAGCGTTGAGAGACAGATGAACACTGAAGCTTTCTTT	CSVERQMNTEAFF